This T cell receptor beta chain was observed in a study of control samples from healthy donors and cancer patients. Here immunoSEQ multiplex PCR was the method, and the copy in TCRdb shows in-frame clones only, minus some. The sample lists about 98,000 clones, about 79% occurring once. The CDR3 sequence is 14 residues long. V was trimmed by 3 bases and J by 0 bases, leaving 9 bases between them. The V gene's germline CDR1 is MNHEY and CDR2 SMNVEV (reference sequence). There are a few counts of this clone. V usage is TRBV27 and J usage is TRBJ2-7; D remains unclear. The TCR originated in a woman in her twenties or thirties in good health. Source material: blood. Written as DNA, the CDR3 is TGTGCCAGCAGTTTGACGGTCTTCTCCTACGAGCAGTACTTC. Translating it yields CASSLTVFSYEQYF.